This T cell receptor beta chain stems from a study of a mutant IDH1 vaccine in newly diagnosed glioma. For the study at large: Patients got radiotherapy, temozolomide, or both beforehand, and most got both. Points from the study as a whole: Pseudoprogression apparently lacked any relation to changes in top peripheral T cell clonotypes.

As regards this clone: Its antigen is undetermined.

Clones were sequenced by immunoSEQ multiplex PCR, and TCRdb holds only the in-frame ones, with some missing. The table lists about 54,000 clones, around 80% of them singletons, with 5% to 7.5% in the top ten. Germline loops: CDR1 MNHEY, CDR2 SVGAGI. The CDR3 totals 16 residues. The V and J ends lost 0 bases and 2 bases, in that order; junction bases with no gene match: 7. The time point is: week 23, last vaccination. Each dose of the vaccine consisted of 300 ug of mutant IDH1 20-mer peptide, with topical imiquimod. This TCR came from a man in his forties or fifties with glioma. The sequences come from PBMCs, collected from a glioma patient whose treatment included an IDH1 peptide vaccine. The rearrangement uses TRBV6-5 and TRBJ2-7, with TRBD2 matching 7 bases. CDR3 loop: CASSYSRGRSTYEQYF. The DNA for the CDR3 is TGTGCCAGCAGTTACTCGCGGGGGAGGTCTACCTACGAGCAGTACTTC.